The present TCR beta chain was sequenced within a study of blood T cell repertoires in COVID-19. Only a few counts were recorded for this clone. Trimming took off 6 bases at V and 6 bases at J, with 14 bases between the two ends. Germline-derived CDR1 and CDR2 are KGHSH and LQKENI. CDR3 length equals 13 residues. Participants were aged roughly 18 to 90 years, lived in 24 US areas, and enrolled virtually. Participants had their cohort set by participant-reported clinical history. Using immunoSEQ multiplex PCR, the repertoire was profiled, and TCRdb retains in-frame clones only, with some absent. There are approximately 190,000 clones in the sample; about 86% occur only once, and about 26% lies in the top ten.

This TCR was recovered from a woman aged 40 to 50 in a cohort exposed to, infected with or recovered from COVID-19 (not recorded which). Material for sequencing was PBMCs or T cells enriched from blood (not recorded which). The chain uses TRBV18 and TRBJ1-1; a weak D match, TRBD1 (6 bases). The CDR3 DNA reads as TGTGCCAGCTCCTATGGGGCAGGGGCTGAAGCTTTCTTT. Protein: CASSYGAGAEAFF. The whole variable domain, remainder taken from reference TRBV18 and TRBJ1-1, is NAGVMQNPRHLVRRRGQEARLRCSPMKGHSHVYWYRQLPEEGLKFMVYLQKENIIDESGMPKERFSAEFPKEGPSILRIQQVVRGDSAAYFCASSYGAGAEAFFGQGTRLTVV.